This T cell receptor beta chain was documented in a study of beta chain features in type 1 diabetes. Overall study: Patients shared similar age, gender and cell yields with healthy donors.

One heparinised blood draw, averaging about 120 mL, came from each donor. Sorted populations all exceeded 98% purity. Sequencing targeted expressed TCRB transcripts, as all isolated RNA had been reverse transcribed. Data came from immunoSEQ multiplex PCR; TCRdb stores just in-frame clones and leaves some out. The sample consists of 450,000 to 550,000 clones, 25% to 35% of them appearing once. From germline, CDR1 is MGHDK and CDR2 SYGVNS. The CDR3 has 14 amino acids. This receptor was obtained from a man younger than 30 in good health. J is TRBJ2-5 and V is TRBV25-1, with 9 bases identical to TRBD2. The end of the DNA fits TRBJ2-7 better, so the J call may be wrong. Sequencing was performed on naive CD4+ T cells from blood. For the CDR3, the DNA is TGTGCCAGCAGTGGGTCTAGCGGGAACTACGAGCAGTACTTC. This encodes CASSGSSGNYEQYF.